This is a list of T cell receptor beta chains from one sample in a study of T-cell memory formation after mild COVID-19. TCRdb independently ran MiXCR on the 5' RACE reads; one entry per CDR3 protein. Among about 350,000 distinct CDR3 sequences listed, 20% were seen once. The sample consisted of PBMCs or a T cell subset sorted from them (not recorded which). Receptors were obtained from a young man who had mild COVID-19 (a few samples of this study predate the infection). Cell type and time point are not known. CDR3s include the opening cysteine and the closing phenylalanine or tryptophan. The order of the fields is V gene, clone size, D gene, J gene, CDR3 protein, CDR3 DNA. The D gene is left open where the match is weak. The size entry is marked missing in some rows and otherwise reads once, few, many or a size class.

TRBV6-6	few	NA	TRBJ2-2	CASSYANPNTGELFF	TGTGCCAGCAGTTACGCGAACCCGAACACCGGGGAGCTGTTTTTT
TRBV7-9	NA	NA	TRBJ2-7	CASSPKTGYLTYEQYF	TGTGCCAGCAGCCCCAAGACAGGCTATCTTACCTACGAGCAGTACTTC
TRBV7-9	NA	TRBD1	TRBJ1-5	CASSGSGQGVAQPQHF	TGTGCCAGCAGCGGATCGGGACAGGGGGTGGCTCAGCCCCAGCATTTT
TRBV7-9	NA	NA	TRBJ1-1	CASSFTLGNTEAFF	TGTGCCAGCAGCTTTACCCTCGGCAACACTGAAGCTTTCTTT
TRBV20-1	NA	NA	TRBJ1-5	CSARSLGTNNQPQHF	TGCAGTGCTAGATCCCTGGGCACGAACAATCAGCCCCAGCATTTT
TRBV5-4	NA	NA	TRBJ2-5	CASSLGRGSGETQYF	TGTGCCAGCAGCTTGGGGCGGGGCTCCGGGGAGACCCAGTACTTC
TRBV29-1	NA	NA	TRBJ2-1	CSAEAEGGQFF	TGCAGCGCCGAAGCGGAGGGAGGGCAGTTCTTC
TRBV30	few	NA	TRBJ1-5	CAWGRESNQPQHF	TGTGCCTGGGGGAGGGAGAGCAATCAGCCCCAGCATTTT
TRBV7-2	few	NA	TRBJ2-3	CASSLYLGDTQYF	TGTGCCAGCAGCCTTTATCTGGGAGATACGCAGTATTTT
TRBV5-1	NA	NA	TRBJ2-2	CASSLAGYTGELFF	TGCGCCAGCAGCTTGGCGGGGTACACCGGGGAGCTGTTTTTT